This T cell receptor beta chain was captured in a study of a mutant IDH1 vaccine in newly diagnosed glioma (dated by TCRdb to 2020 to 2022). Broadly, across the study: In the chemotherapy-containing groups, vaccination started alongside temozolomide cycles, whereas in patients who had radiotherapy alone it started 4-6 weeks after radiotherapy. Six visits were used for peripheral blood collection: V03 (baseline), V05, V07, V10, V12 and V13. The week-35 safety follow-up took place at visit V12, and the week-47 end of study took place at visit V13. Of the 30 or so patients who were treated, approximately 62% were male and about 40% were female, and the mean age was roughly 40 years. Prior to enrollment, standard therapy consisting of radiotherapy alone, temozolomide alone, or radiochemotherapy with temozolomide had been administered to patients, with the combination being received by most patients. Longitudinal TCRB deep sequencing was performed for roughly 27 treated patients wherever samples were available for exploratory analyses. Findings and caveats that apply to the study as a whole: Availability determined which PBMC samples were chosen for TCRB deep sequencing. It was noted by the authors that analyses of patient blood samples could not be reproduced owing to sample limitations. No apparent relationship was observed between pseudoprogression and alterations in the top peripheral T cell clonotypes detected by TCRB sequencing. Immune responses induced by the vaccine were seen in about 93% of patients across multiple MHC alleles.

The library was obtained by the immunoSEQ multiplex PCR assay. Rearranged TCR beta chain sequences were amplified using the hsTCRB Kit according to the manufacturer's protocol. Sequencing of TCRB libraries was carried out on an Illumina MiSeq. The authors' pipeline ran thus. Demultiplexing, trimming and gene mapping were performed with the kit vendor's proprietary platform. In its TCRdb copy, this immuneACCESS table keeps in-frame sequences only and misses some clones. Where compared with another copy, unresolved V genes explain less than half of these, and the others have no known cause. From that table come the V and J calls and clone size; the DNA was used to work out D and trimming. The sample includes around 100,000 clones, with around nine tenths observed a single time. The top ten clonotypes cover 0.75% to 0.95% of the sample. Note on this clone: Its binding antigen is unknown. No much larger clonotype is one base removed from it; base qualities were not supplied.

This specimen's time point label, interpreted: week 47, end of study. A 20-mer mutant IDH1 peptide at 300 micrograms in Montanide made up each vaccine dose, which was injected subcutaneously together with topical imiquimod. Patients received eight vaccinations in weeks 1, 3, 5, 7, 11, 15, 19 and 23, corresponding to visits V03 through V10. Newly diagnosed WHO grade 3 or 4 IDH1-mutant astrocytomas showing loss of nuclear ATRX were present in the donors. The samples were drawn from NOA16, a multicentre, single-arm, open-label phase I trial in Germany that tested a mutant IDH1 peptide vaccine in humans for the first time. Genomic DNA for TCRB sequencing was extracted from EDTA blood using the DNeasy Blood and Tissue Kit. As encoded in the germline V gene, CDR1 is SGHDT while CDR2 is YYEEEE. From V the trimming removes 0 bases and from J it removes 5 bases, while the gene matches leave 7 bases of the junction unaccounted for. Including cysteine and phenylalanine, the CDR3 has 16 amino acids. The entry retains the CDR3 DNA only, 48 bases that are in frame from base 1.

This TCR was sampled from a woman in her fifties or sixties with glioma. The sequence joins TRBV5-6 to TRBJ2-5, and 10 junction bases match TRBD2. This specimen was PBMCs, taken from a glioma patient whose treatment included an IDH1 peptide vaccine. In nucleotide form, the sequence is TGTGCCAGCAGCTTGGGAGCGGGAGGGCCCTTGGAGACCCAGTACTTC. The encoded protein is CASSLGAGGPLETQYF.